This T cell receptor (beta chain) originates from a study of immune evolution from preneoplasia to lung adenocarcinoma. The V gene's germline CDR1 is MDHEN and CDR2 SYDVKM. V shed 3 bases and J 5 bases; nucleotides not matched to a gene: 10. This CDR3 spans 16 amino acids. Data came from immunoSEQ multiplex PCR; TCRdb stores just in-frame clones and leaves some out. The sample lists some 5,000 clones; over 75% were seen once. The sequencing sample was made of FFPE minimally invasive lung adenocarcinoma tissue. The TCR comes from a person aged 50-75 years with lung adenocarcinoma. The chain joins TRBV28 to TRBJ1-5; 7 bases align to TRBD1. This CDR3 reads CASSLTGQVVDQPQHF. CDR3 DNA: TGTGCCAGCAGTTTGACCGGACAGGTGGTGGATCAGCCCCAGCATTTT.